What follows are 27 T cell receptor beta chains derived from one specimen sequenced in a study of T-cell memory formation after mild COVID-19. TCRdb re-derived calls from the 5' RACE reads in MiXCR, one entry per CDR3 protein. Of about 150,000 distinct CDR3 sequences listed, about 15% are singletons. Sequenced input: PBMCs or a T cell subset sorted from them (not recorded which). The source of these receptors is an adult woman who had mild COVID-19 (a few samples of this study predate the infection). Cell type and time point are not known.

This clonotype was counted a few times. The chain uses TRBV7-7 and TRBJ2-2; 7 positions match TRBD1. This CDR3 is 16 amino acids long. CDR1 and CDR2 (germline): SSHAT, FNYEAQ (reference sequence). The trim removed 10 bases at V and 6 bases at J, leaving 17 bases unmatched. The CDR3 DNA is TGTGCCACCAACCACCTGGACAGGATCCCCGCCGGGGAGCTGTTTTTT. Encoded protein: CATNHLDRIPAGELFF.

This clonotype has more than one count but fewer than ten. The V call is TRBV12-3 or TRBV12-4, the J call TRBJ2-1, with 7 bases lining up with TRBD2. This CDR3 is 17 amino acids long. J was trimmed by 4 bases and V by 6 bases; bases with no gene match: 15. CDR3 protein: CASSASLLGGDYNEQFF. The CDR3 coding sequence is TGTGCCAGCAGCGCCTCATTATTGGGGGGGGATTACAATGAGCAGTTCTTC.

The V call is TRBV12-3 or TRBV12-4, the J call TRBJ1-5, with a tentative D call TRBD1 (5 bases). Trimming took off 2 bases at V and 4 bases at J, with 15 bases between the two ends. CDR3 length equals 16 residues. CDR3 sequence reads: CASSLWGRERNQPQHF. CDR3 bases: TGTGCCAGCAGTTTATGGGGCAGGGAAAGAAATCAGCCCCAGCATTTT.

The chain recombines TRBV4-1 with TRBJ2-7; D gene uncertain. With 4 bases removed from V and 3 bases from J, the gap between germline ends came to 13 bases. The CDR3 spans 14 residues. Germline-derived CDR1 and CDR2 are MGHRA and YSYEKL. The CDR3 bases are TGCGCCAGCAGCCCCCCGTCAAAACACTACGAGCAGTACTTC. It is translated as CASSPPSKHYEQYF.

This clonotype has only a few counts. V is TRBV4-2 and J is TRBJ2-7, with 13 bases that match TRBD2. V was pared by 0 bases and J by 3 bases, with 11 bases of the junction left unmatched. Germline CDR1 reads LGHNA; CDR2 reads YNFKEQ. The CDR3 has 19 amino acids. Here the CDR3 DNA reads TGTGCCAGCAGCCAAGAGCACAAGGGGGGACTAGCGGGGTTCTACGAGCAGTACTTC. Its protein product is CASSQEHKGGLAGFYEQYF.

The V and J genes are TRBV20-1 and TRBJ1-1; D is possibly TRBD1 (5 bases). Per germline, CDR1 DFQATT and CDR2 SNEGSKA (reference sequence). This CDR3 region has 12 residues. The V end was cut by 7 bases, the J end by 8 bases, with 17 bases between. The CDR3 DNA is TGCAGTGTCCCCAGGGTTGCGGGCGAAGCTTTCTTT. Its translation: CSVPRVAGEAFF.

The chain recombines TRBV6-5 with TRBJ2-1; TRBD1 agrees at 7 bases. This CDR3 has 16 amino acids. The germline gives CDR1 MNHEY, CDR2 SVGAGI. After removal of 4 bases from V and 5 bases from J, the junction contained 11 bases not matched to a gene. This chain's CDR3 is CASSWNIWTGDNEQFF. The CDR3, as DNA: TGTGCCAGCAGTTGGAATATTTGGACAGGAGACAATGAGCAGTTCTTC.

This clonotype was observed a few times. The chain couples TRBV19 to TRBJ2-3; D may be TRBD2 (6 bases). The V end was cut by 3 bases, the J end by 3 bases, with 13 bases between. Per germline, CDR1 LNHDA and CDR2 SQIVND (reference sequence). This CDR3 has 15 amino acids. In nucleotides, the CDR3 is TGTGCCAGTAGTATCCCGGGGGTTCTGACAGATACGCAGTATTTT. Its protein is CASSIPGVLTDTQYF.

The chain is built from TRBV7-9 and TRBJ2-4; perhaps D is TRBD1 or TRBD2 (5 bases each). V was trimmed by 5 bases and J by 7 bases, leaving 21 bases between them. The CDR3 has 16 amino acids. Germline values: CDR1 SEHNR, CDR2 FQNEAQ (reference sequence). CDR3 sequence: CASSPLSGASWNIQYF. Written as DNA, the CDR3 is TGTGCCAGCAGCCCACTGTCCGGGGCGTCATGGAACATTCAGTACTTC.

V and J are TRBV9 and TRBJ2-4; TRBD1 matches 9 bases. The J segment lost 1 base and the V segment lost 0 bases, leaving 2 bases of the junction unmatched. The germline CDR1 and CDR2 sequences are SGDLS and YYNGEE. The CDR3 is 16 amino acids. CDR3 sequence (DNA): TGTGCCAGCAGCGTAGCCGGGACAGGGGCCAAAAACATTCAGTACTTC. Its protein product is CASSVAGTGAKNIQYF.

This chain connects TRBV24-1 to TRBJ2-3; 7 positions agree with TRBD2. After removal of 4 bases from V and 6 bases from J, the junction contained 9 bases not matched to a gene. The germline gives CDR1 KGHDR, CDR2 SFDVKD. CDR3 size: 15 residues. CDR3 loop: CATSETGRMADTQYF. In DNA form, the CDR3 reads TGTGCCACCAGTGAAACCGGGAGGATGGCGGATACGCAGTATTTT.

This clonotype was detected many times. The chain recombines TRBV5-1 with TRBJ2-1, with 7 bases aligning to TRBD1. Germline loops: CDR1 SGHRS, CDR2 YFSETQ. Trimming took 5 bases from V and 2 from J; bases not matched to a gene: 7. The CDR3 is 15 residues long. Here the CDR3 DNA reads TGCGCCAGCAGTGTGGGGACAGATACCTACAATGAGCAGTTCTTC. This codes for CASSVGTDTYNEQFF. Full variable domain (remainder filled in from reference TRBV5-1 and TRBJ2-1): KAGVTQTPRYLIKTRGQQVTLSCSPISGHRSVSWYQQTPGQGLQFLFEYFSETQRNKGNFPGRFSGRQFSNSRSEMNVSTLELGDSALYLCASSVGTDTYNEQFFGPGTRLTVL.

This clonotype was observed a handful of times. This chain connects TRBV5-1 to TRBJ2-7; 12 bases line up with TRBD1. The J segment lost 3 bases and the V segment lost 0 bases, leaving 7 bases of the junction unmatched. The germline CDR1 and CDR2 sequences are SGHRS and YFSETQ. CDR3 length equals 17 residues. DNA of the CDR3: TGCGCCAGCAGCTTGGGGGGACAGGGGGCCCCCCTCTACGAGCAGTACTTC. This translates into CASSLGGQGAPLYEQYF.

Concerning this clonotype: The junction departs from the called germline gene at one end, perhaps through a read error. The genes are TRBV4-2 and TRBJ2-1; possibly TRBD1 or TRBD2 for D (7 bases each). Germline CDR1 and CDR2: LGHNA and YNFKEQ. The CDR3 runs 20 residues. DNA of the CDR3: TGTGCCAGCAGCCAAGAATGGGAGGGGGCTTTCGGGGACTCCGACAATGAGCAGTTCTTC. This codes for CASSQEWEGAFGDSDNEQFF.

In DNA, the CDR3 is TGTGCCAGCAGCCCCAGGGGGAAGGCTTTATACGAGCAGTACTTC. It encodes CASSPRGKALYEQYF. This chain connects TRBV3-1 to TRBJ2-7; TRBD1 matches 7 bases. The germline V gene encodes CDR1 LGHDT and CDR2 YNNKEL (reference sequence). This CDR3 comprises 15 residues. V shed 4 bases and J 4 bases; nucleotides not matched to a gene: 10.

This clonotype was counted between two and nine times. This CDR3 is CASSPWTSVVDEQFF. Written as DNA, the CDR3 is TGTGCCAGCAGCCCATGGACTAGCGTGGTCGATGAGCAGTTCTTC. The chain uses TRBV7-9 and TRBJ2-1, with 9 bases aligning to TRBD2. The germline gives CDR1 SEHNR, CDR2 FQNEAQ (reference sequence). V dropped 5 bases and J dropped 8; count of bases not matched to a gene: 10. The length of the CDR3 is 15 residues. The whole variable domain, remainder taken from reference TRBV7-9 and TRBJ2-1, is DTGVSQNPRHKITKRGQNVTFRCDPISEHNRLYWYRQTLGQGPEFLTYFQNEAQLEKSRLLSDRFSAERPKGSFSTLEIQRTEQGDSAMYLCASSPWTSVVDEQFFGPGTRLTVL.

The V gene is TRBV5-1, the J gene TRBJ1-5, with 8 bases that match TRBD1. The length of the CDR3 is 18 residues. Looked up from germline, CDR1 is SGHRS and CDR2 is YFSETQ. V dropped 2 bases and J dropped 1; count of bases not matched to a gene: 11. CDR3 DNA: TGCGCCAGCAGCTTCTCGGACAGGGTGAATGGAAGCAATCAGCCCCAGCATTTT. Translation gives CASSFSDRVNGSNQPQHF.

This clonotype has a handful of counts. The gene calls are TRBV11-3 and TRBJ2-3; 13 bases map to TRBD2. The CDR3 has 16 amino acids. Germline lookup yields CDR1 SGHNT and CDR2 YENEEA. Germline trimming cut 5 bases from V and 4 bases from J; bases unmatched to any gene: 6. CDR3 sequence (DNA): TGTGCCAGCAGCAAGGGACTAGCGGGATTCGCAGATACGCAGTATTTT. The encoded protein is CASSKGLAGFADTQYF.

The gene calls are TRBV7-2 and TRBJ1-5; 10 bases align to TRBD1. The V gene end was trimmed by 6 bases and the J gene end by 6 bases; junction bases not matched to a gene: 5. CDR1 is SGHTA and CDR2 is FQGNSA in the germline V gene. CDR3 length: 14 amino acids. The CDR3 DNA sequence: TGTGCCAGCAGTCAGACAGGGGGCATTCAGCCCCAGCATTTT. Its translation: CASSQTGGIQPQHF.

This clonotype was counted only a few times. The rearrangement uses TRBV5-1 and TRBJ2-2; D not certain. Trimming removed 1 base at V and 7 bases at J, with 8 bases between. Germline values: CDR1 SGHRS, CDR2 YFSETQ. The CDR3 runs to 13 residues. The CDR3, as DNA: TGCGCCAGCAGCTTGACCGAGAACGGGGAGCTGTTTTTT. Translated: CASSLTENGELFF.

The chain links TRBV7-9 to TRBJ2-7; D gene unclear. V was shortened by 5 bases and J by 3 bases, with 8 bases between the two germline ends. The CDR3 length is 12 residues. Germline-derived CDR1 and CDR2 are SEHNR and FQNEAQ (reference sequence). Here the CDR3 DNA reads TGTGCCAGCAGCCCTACTCACTACGAGCAGTACTTC. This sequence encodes CASSPTHYEQYF. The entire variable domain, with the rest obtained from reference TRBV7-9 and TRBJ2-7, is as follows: DTGVSQNPRHKITKRGQNVTFRCDPISEHNRLYWYRQTLGQGPEFLTYFQNEAQLEKSRLLSDRFSAERPKGSFSTLEIQRTEQGDSAMYLCASSPTHYEQYFGPGTRLTVT.

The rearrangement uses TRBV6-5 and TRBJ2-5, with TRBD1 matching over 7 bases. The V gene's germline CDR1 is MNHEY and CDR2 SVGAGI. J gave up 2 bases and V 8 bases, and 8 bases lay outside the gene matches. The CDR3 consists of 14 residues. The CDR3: CASRRSGGQETQYF. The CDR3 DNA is TGTGCCAGCCGACGGTCAGGGGGTCAAGAGACCCAGTACTTC.

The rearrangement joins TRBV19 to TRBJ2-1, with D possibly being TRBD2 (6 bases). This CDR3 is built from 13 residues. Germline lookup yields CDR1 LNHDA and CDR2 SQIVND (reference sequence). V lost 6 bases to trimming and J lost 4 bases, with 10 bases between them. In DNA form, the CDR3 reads TGTGCCAGTAGGGCGGGGAGGTACAATGAGCAGTTCTTC. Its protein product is CASRAGRYNEQFF.

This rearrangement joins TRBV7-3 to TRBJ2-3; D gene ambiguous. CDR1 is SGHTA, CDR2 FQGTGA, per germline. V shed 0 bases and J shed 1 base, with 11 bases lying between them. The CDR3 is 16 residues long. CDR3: CASSLTFQLGTDTQYF. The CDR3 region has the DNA TGTGCCAGCAGCTTAACCTTCCAGTTGGGCACAGATACGCAGTATTTT. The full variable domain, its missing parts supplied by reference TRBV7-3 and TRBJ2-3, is GAGVSQTPSNKVTEKGKYVELRCDPISGHTALYWYRQSLGQGPEFLIYFQGTGAADDSGLPNDRFFAVRPEGSVSTLKIQRTERGDSAVYLCASSLTFQLGTDTQYFGPGTRLTVL.

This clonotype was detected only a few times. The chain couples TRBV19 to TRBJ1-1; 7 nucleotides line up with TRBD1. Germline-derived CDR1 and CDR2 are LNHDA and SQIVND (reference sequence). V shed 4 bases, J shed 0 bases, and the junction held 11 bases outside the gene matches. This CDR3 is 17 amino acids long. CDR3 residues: CASSTRQGLGLNTEAFF. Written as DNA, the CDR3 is TGTGCCAGTAGTACAAGACAGGGTCTGGGTTTGAACACTGAAGCTTTCTTT.

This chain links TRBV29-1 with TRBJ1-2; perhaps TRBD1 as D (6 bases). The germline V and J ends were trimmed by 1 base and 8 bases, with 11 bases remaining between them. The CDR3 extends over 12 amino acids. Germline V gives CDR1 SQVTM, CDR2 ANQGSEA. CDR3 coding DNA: TGCAGCGTTGAAGGACAGGATCAGGGCTACACCTTC. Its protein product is CSVEGQDQGYTF.

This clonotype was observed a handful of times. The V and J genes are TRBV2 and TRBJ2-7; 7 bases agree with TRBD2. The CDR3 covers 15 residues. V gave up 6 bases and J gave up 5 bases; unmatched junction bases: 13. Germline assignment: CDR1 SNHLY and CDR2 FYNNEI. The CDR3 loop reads CASRVAGEGANEQYF. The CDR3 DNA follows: TGTGCCAGCAGAGTCGCGGGGGAGGGAGCCAACGAGCAGTACTTC.